The present TCR beta chain was sequenced within a study of T cell changes during pregnancy in multiple sclerosis. The assay was immunoSEQ multiplex PCR, and TCRdb's table has in-frame clones only and misses some. The sample lists about 50,000 clones, 94% occurring once. V lost 0 bases and J 2 bases, leaving 8 bases between the germline ends. Germline V gene lookup returns CDR1 PRHDT and CDR2 FYEKMQ (reference sequence). This CDR3 is 14 amino acids long. The J gene is TRBJ2-7, the V gene TRBV13; D call uncertain. This sequence was found in a female donor with multiple sclerosis, enrolled in a pregnancy study. This material consisted of CD4+ T cells from peripheral blood mononuclear cells, taken in the third trimester of pregnancy. This CDR3 reads CASSLGPVAYEQYF. CDR3 DNA: TGTGCCAGCAGCTTAGGCCCGGTAGCCTACGAGCAGTACTTC. The full variable domain, completed using reference TRBV13 and TRBJ2-7, is AAGVIQSPRHLIKEKRETATLKCYPIPRHDTVYWYQQGPGQDPQFLISFYEKMQSDKGSIPDRFSAQQFSDYHSELNMSSLELGDSALYFCASSLGPVAYEQYFGPGTRLTVT.